A few counts support the clone carrying this TCR beta chain. These data come from a study of patients and donors after allogeneic stem cell transplantation. This CDR3 is 16 amino acids long. The V gene's germline CDR1 is MNHNS and CDR2 SASEGT. The V end was cut by 7 bases, the J end by 5 bases, with 23 bases between. From the RT-PCR reads, TCRdb called clonotypes with MiXCR, one entry per CDR3 protein. There are approximately 170,000 distinct CDR3 sequences in the sample; approximately 25% occur only once, and roughly 26% lies in the top ten. This clonotype was obtained from a human donor who was either an allogeneic HSCT recipient or a stem cell or donor lymphocyte infusion donor (not recorded which). It is not recorded whose cells these are; they may come from a transplant donor. Material: blood, either unsorted or a sorted T cell fraction (not recorded which). This sequence joins TRBV6-1 and TRBJ1-2, with a weak D call TRBD1 (5 bases). CDR3 in amino acids: CASTLTGFRQNYGYTF. Here the CDR3 DNA reads TGTGCCAGCACCCTAACGGGTTTTAGACAGAATTATGGCTACACCTTC.